The 25 T cell receptor beta chains below all came from one sample that was sequenced in a study of PD-L1 blockade in urothelial cancer. Only in-frame clones appear in the TCRdb table, and some are missing; sequencing was by immunoSEQ multiplex PCR. The table records tens of thousands of clones, roughly 87% of them present only once. The material was PBMCs, obtained around atezolizumab (anti-PD-L1) treatment. These receptors were taken from a man aged 70-80 years with urothelial cancer.

V and J are TRBV5-1 and TRBJ1-4; D call uncertain. The CDR3 loop spans 16 amino acids. The germline gives CDR1 SGHRS, CDR2 YFSETQ. V was clipped by 4 bases and J by 8 bases, with 21 bases between them. CDR3 in DNA: TGCGCCAGCAGCCGCGGGTCGATAAACGTGGAGGAAAAACTGTTTTTT. It yields the protein CASSRGSINVEEKLFF. Variable domain in full (rest from reference TRBV5-1 and TRBJ1-4): KAGVTQTPRYLIKTRGQQVTLSCSPISGHRSVSWYQQTPGQGLQFLFEYFSETQRNKGNFPGRFSGRQFSNSRSEMNVSTLELGDSALYLCASSRGSINVEEKLFFGSGTQLSVL.

The J gene is TRBJ2-3, the V gene TRBV27; possible D gene TRBD2, 6 bases. Between the trimmed V and J ends, which lost 6 bases and 6 bases, there was a span of 19 bases. Germline-derived CDR1 and CDR2 are MNHEY and SMNVEV (reference sequence). The CDR3 length is 15 residues. The CDR3 DNA is TGTGCCAGCAGCCGCGCGGGGCCCCGCCGGGATACGCAGTATTTT. This gives the protein CASSRAGPRRDTQYF.

The chain recombines TRBV5-4 with TRBJ2-7; TRBD2 might be the D (7 bases). Germline lookup yields CDR1 SGHNT and CDR2 YYREEE (reference sequence). There are 14 residues in the CDR3. V dropped 0 bases and J dropped 1 base, with 8 bases sitting between them. CDR3 coding DNA: TGTGCCAGCAGCTTGGAGGGGGGGTCCTACGAGCAGTACTTC. It translates to CASSLEGGSYEQYF.

The rearrangement uses TRBV5-6 and TRBJ2-3; a possible D gene is TRBD2 (5 bases). This CDR3 spans 15 amino acids. Germline lookup yields CDR1 SGHDT and CDR2 YYEEEE. Trimming left V 1 base short and J 5 bases short, with 14 bases between. CDR3 in DNA: TGTGCCAGCAGCTTGCCCCAACCTGAGGGAGATACGCAGTATTTT. Its protein is CASSLPQPEGDTQYF.

This clone has more than one count but fewer than ten. The chain combines TRBV15 with TRBJ2-7; a weak D match, TRBD1 (6 bases). The V gene's germline CDR1 is LNHNV and CDR2 YYDKDF (reference sequence). Trimming took 1 base from V and 5 from J, leaving 9 bases between them. This CDR3 has 13 amino acids. The CDR3 coding sequence is TGTGCCACCAGCAGAGCACCAGGGGACGAGCAGTACTTC. This sequence encodes CATSRAPGDEQYF.

This chain uses TRBV15 with TRBJ2-5; D not resolved. Germline CDR1 LNHNV, CDR2 YYDKDF (reference sequence). With 3 bases removed from V and 3 bases from J, the gap between germline ends came to 8 bases. CDR3 length equals 13 residues. The CDR3 region has the DNA TGTGCCACCAGCAGTGTTAGAGAAGAGACCCAGTACTTC. It encodes CATSSVREETQYF.

The chain has TRBV5-5 and TRBJ1-2, with 8 bases matching TRBD1. J lost 5 bases, V lost 3 bases, and 3 bases had no gene match. This CDR3 spans 13 amino acids. Per the germline V gene, CDR1 is SGHKS and CDR2 is YYEKEE (reference sequence). The CDR3 is CASSSWTGYGYTF. The CDR3 nucleotides are TGTGCCAGCAGCTCGTGGACAGGGTATGGCTACACCTTC.

The CDR3 nucleotides read TGTGCCAGCAGCTTCTCCAGTGACACTGAAGCTTTCTTT. Its protein is CASSFSSDTEAFF. The rearrangement joins TRBV11-1 to TRBJ1-1; D gene unclear. Between the trimmed V and J ends, which lost 3 bases and 3 bases, there was a span of 8 bases. The CDR3 sequence is 13 residues long. From germline, CDR1 is SGHAT and CDR2 FQDESV (reference sequence). Full variable domain (remainder filled in from reference TRBV11-1 and TRBJ1-1): EAEVAQSPRYKITEKSQAVAFWCDPISGHATLYWYRQILGQGPELLVQFQDESVVDDSQLPKDRFSAERLKGVDSTLKIQPAELGDSAMYLCASSFSSDTEAFFGQGTRLTVV.

V gene TRBV6-6 combines with J gene TRBJ2-1; possible D gene TRBD2, 5 bases. The CDR3 runs 15 residues. The germline gives CDR1 MNHNY, CDR2 SVGAGI (reference sequence). V was cut by 6 bases and J by 8 bases, with 20 bases left in between. The CDR3 DNA is TGTGCCAGCAGCCCCCCTGTGGGAGTTTTATATGAGCAGTTCTTC. Protein product: CASSPPVGVLYEQFF.

V is TRBV30 and J is TRBJ2-1; TRBD2 matches 8 bases. Germline assignment: CDR1 GTSNPN and CDR2 SVGIG (reference sequence). Trimming cost V 2 bases and J 7 bases; bases outside gene matches: 7. This CDR3 has 14 residues. This CDR3 is CAWSPAAGGNEQFF. CDR3 coding DNA: TGTGCCTGGAGTCCGGCCGCGGGAGGAAATGAGCAGTTCTTC.

The chain is built from TRBV7-2 and TRBJ1-2; the D is unclear. CDR3 length: 13 amino acids. Germline CDR1 is SGHTA and CDR2 is FQGNSA. Deletions cut 1 base from V and 6 bases from J, with 9 bases between. CDR3 sequence: CASSLGAAHGYTF. The CDR3, as DNA: TGTGCCAGCAGCTTAGGGGCAGCACATGGCTACACCTTC.

The chain recombines TRBV29-1 with TRBJ1-2, with D unresolved. Germline V gene sequence: CDR1 SQVTM, CDR2 ANQGSEA. This CDR3 region has 15 residues. V lost 3 bases, J lost 0 bases, and 14 bases lay in between. CDR3 DNA: TGCAGCGTTGACATCTCGGTCGTTACTAACTATGGCTACACCTTC. Its protein product is CSVDISVVTNYGYTF.

This chain links TRBV6-6 with TRBJ1-5; the match to TRBD1 covers 8 bases. V lost 5 bases to trimming and J lost 2 bases; unmatched junction nucleotides: 2. Germline CDR1 MNHNY, CDR2 SVGAGI (reference sequence). CDR3 length: 14 amino acids. CDR3 bases: TGTGCCAGCAGTGCAGGGGGCGGCAATCAGCCCCAGCATTTT. It is translated as CASSAGGGNQPQHF.

This chain uses TRBV28 with TRBJ1-2; 10 bases are shared with TRBD1. Germline V lookup: CDR1 MDHEN, CDR2 SYDVKM. The CDR3 spans 13 residues. V lost 6 bases to trimming and J lost 4 bases; unmatched junction nucleotides: 2. Here the CDR3 DNA reads TGTGCCAGCAGGGGGACAGGGGTCTATGGCTACACCTTC. Translating gives CASRGTGVYGYTF.

The chain has TRBV25-1 and TRBJ2-1, with 8 bases fitting TRBD1. The CDR3 consists of 15 residues. Germline trimming cut 4 bases from V and 7 bases from J; bases unmatched to any gene: 9. Per germline, CDR1 MGHDK and CDR2 SYGVNS. In DNA form, the CDR3 reads TGTGCCAGCAGTGGAGATAACAGGGGGAAGAATGAGCAGTTCTTC. Protein: CASSGDNRGKNEQFF.

The chain is built from TRBV4-2 and TRBJ2-1; 12 bases line up with TRBD2. The CDR3 has 18 residues. Germline lookup yields CDR1 LGHNA and CDR2 YNFKEQ. J lost 4 bases, V lost 0 bases, and 7 bases had no gene match. The CDR3 coding sequence is TGTGCCAGCAGCCAAGATAGGACGACTAGCGGGAGATACAATGAGCAGTTCTTC. Translating it yields CASSQDRTTSGRYNEQFF.

This rearrangement joins TRBV27 to TRBJ1-1, with D unresolved. Trimming took off 2 bases at V and 0 bases at J, with 7 bases between the two ends. The CDR3 sequence is 14 residues long. Germline V gene lookup returns CDR1 MNHEY and CDR2 SMNVEV (reference sequence). For the CDR3, the DNA is TGTGCCAGCAGTTTACGTCCGGTGAACACTGAAGCTTTCTTT. Translation gives CASSLRPVNTEAFF.

The gene calls are TRBV28 and TRBJ2-1, with TRBD1 as a possible D gene (6 bases). The CDR3 extends over 12 amino acids. The germline V gene has CDR1 MDHEN and CDR2 SYDVKM. V shed 7 bases and J shed 9 bases, with 13 bases lying between them. The CDR3 region is CASKLGRGEQFF. CDR3 DNA sequence: TGTGCCAGCAAGCTAGGCAGGGGTGAGCAGTTCTTC.

The chain combines TRBV9 with TRBJ2-3; D is perhaps TRBD1 (8 bases). Per the germline V gene, CDR1 is SGDLS and CDR2 is YYNGEE. This CDR3 is 16 amino acids long. Trimming removed 3 bases from V and 10 bases from J, with 24 bases in between. CDR3 sequence (DNA): TGTGCCAGCAGCGGGAACCGACAGGGGAGGGGGGACCCGCAGTATTTT. This codes for CASSGNRQGRGDPQYF.

J is TRBJ2-7 and V is TRBV30; 10 nucleotides match TRBD1. Germline-derived CDR1 and CDR2 are GTSNPN and SVGIG (reference sequence). The CDR3 is 13 residues long. The junction had 9 bases not matched to a gene; V was cut back by 8 bases and J by 5 bases. Here the CDR3 reads CAGSRTGGDEQYF. CDR3 coding DNA: TGTGCCGGGTCCCGGACAGGGGGGGACGAGCAGTACTTC.

This clone appeared a few times. V is TRBV12-2 and J is TRBJ1-1; no DNA check was done on the table's D call, TRBD1. TRBV12-2 is reported as a pseudogene. CDR3 length: 16 amino acids. In DNA, the CDR3 is TGTGCAAGTCGCTTAGCCCAACAGGTGGGGAACACTGAAGCTTTCTTT. This translates into CASRLAQQVGNTEAFF.

The chain couples TRBV18 to TRBJ1-2; tentatively, D is TRBD1 (5 bases). The CDR3 loop spans 14 amino acids. V was trimmed by 2 bases and J by 3 bases, leaving 10 bases between them. From germline, CDR1 is KGHSH and CDR2 LQKENI. The CDR3 DNA reads as TGTGCCAGCTCACCAACGGGACTCGACTATGGCTACACCTTC. Translated: CASSPTGLDYGYTF.

This clone was seen only once. V usage is TRBV10-1 and J usage is TRBJ2-3, with a weak D call TRBD2 (5 bases). Trimming removed 4 bases at V and 6 bases at J, with 14 bases between. Germline values: CDR1 WNHNN, CDR2 SYGVQD (reference sequence). The CDR3 covers 14 residues. The CDR3 here is CASSVLRVRDTQYF. CDR3 DNA sequence: TGCGCCAGCAGTGTGTTGAGGGTACGGGATACGCAGTATTTT.

The chain joins TRBV2 to TRBJ1-1; 7 nucleotides agree with TRBD1. The CDR3 covers 12 residues. J was trimmed by 7 bases and V by 5 bases; bases with no gene match: 4. Germline values: CDR1 SNHLY, CDR2 FYNNEI. DNA of the CDR3: TGTGCCAGCAGTATACAGGGGTATGAAGCTTTCTTT. It codes for CASSIQGYEAFF.

In its sample, this clone was seen once. The V and J genes are TRBV13 and TRBJ2-5, with 7 bases aligning to TRBD2. The junction had 14 bases not matched to a gene; V was cut back by 1 base and J by 9 bases. This CDR3 contains 16 residues. Germline V gene data show CDR1 as PRHDT and CDR2 as FYEKMQ (reference sequence). Here the CDR3 DNA reads TGTGCCAGCAGCTTAGATCACGGAGGGAGGGCTGAGGCCCAGTACTTC. Translating it yields CASSLDHGGRAEAQYF.